The sequence of this T cell receptor (beta chain) was determined in a study of T-cell reconstitution after alpha-beta-depleted transplantation in children. Losses at the gene ends were 8 bases for V and 6 bases for J; bases not matched to a gene: 11. Per the germline V gene, CDR1 is SQVTM and CDR2 is ANQGSEA. The CDR3 is made up of 13 amino acids. As it was prepared, the TCRbeta library received unique molecular identifiers. MiXCR was run by TCRdb on the PCR reads, yielding one entry per CDR3 protein. The data show more than 15,000 distinct CDR3 sequences, with about 7.7% seen just once and about 38% held by the top ten. Many counts were recorded for this clonotype.

This specimen was PBMCs, mostly from graft donor cells, taken 60 days after TCRalphabeta/CD19-depleted stem cell transplant. The chain couples TRBV29-1 to TRBJ2-7, with 9 bases lining up with TRBD2. The receptor was isolated from a boy younger than two who had a stem cell transplant for Wiskott-Aldrich syndrome, so the T cells may come from the graft donor. The CDR3 region is CSITPAGGREQYF. CDR3 in DNA: TGCAGCATCACCCCTGCGGGGGGGCGCGAGCAGTACTTC.